This TCR beta chain was captured by sequencing in a study of cytomegalovirus exposure and HLA in healthy donors. Whole-study results and caveats: Later analysis revealed greater clonal expansion in HLA-associated TCR beta chains than in equally common others.

The PCR employed 60 Vbeta primers together with 13 Jbeta primers. TCRdb's table, derived via immunoSEQ multiplex PCR, lists solely in-frame clones and lacks some. The table shows 200,000 or so clones, with almost 80% occurring only once. This clone has more than one count but fewer than ten. Its specificity is not known. The germline V gene encodes CDR1 ENHRY and CDR2 SYGVKD. CDR3 size: 13 residues. V gave up 11 bases and J gave up 3 bases; unmatched junction bases: 8. Material for sequencing was PBMCs. This sequence originates from a man between 18 and 29 years old in good health and CMV-seronegative. The chain carries TRBV10-3 and TRBJ2-3, with 7 bases lining up with TRBD2. DNA of the CDR3: TGTGCCTCCGCTGAGCGGGGAACAGATACGCAGTATTTT. As protein: CASAERGTDTQYF.